The 17 T cell receptor beta chains below all came from one sample that was sequenced in a study of early T cells in non-severe SARS-CoV-2 infection. TCRdb reprocessed the 5' RACE reads via MiXCR and lists one record per CDR3 protein. The sample lists around 52,000 distinct CDR3 sequences, more than 9% occurring once. Input material: whole blood. The receptors were gathered from an adult who was a healthcare worker with PCR-confirmed SARS-CoV-2 infection or an uninfected control (not recorded which).

The CDR3 loop reads CASSLSQSSYNSPLHF. The DNA of the CDR3 is TGTGCCAGCAGTTTATCCCAAAGCTCCTATAATTCACCCCTCCACTTT. The V gene is TRBV27, the J gene TRBJ1-6; no reliable D call. The CDR3 contains 16 residues. V lost 0 bases and J lost 0, with 6 bases in between. From germline, CDR1 is MNHEY and CDR2 SMNVEV (reference sequence).

V gene TRBV5-1 combines with J gene TRBJ2-2, with unresolved D. Trimming pared 5 bases from V and 4 bases from J, leaving 9 bases between. Looked up from germline, CDR1 is SGHRS and CDR2 is YFSETQ. The CDR3 totals 13 residues. Here the CDR3 DNA reads TGCGCCAGCAGGGGAACGACCACCGGGGAGCTGTTTTTT. This encodes CASRGTTTGELFF. Complete variable domain (other parts from reference TRBV5-1 and TRBJ2-2): KAGVTQTPRYLIKTRGQQVTLSCSPISGHRSVSWYQQTPGQGLQFLFEYFSETQRNKGNFPGRFSGRQFSNSRSEMNVSTLELGDSALYLCASRGTTTGELFFGEGSRLTVL.

This clonotype showed up many times. This rearrangement joins TRBV6-6 to TRBJ2-1; D is unclear. Germline values: CDR1 MNHNY, CDR2 SVGAGI (reference sequence). This CDR3 comprises 14 residues. Trimming stripped 6 bases from V and 7 bases from J, with 16 bases between. The CDR3, as DNA: TGTGCCAGCAGCAAACAAGCCCTAGGGAATGAGCAGTTCTTC. This encodes CASSKQALGNEQFF.

In this sample, this clonotype turned up a few times. J is TRBJ1-6 and V is TRBV20-1; 9 bases align to TRBD1. The germline gives CDR1 DFQATT, CDR2 SNEGSKA (reference sequence). The junction had 6 bases not matched to a gene; V was cut back by 5 bases and J by 10 bases. This CDR3 spans 13 amino acids. CDR3 sequence (DNA): TGCAGTGCTCCCGGGACAGGGCCATCACCCCTCCACTTT. Amino acids: CSAPGTGPSPLHF.

This clonotype was recorded at least ten times. The chain employs TRBV5-1 and TRBJ2-7; maybe TRBD1 (6 bases). This CDR3 is 14 amino acids long. V was clipped by 5 bases and J by 6 bases, with 18 bases between them. CDR1 is SGHRS and CDR2 is YFSETQ in the germline V gene. CDR3 sequence (DNA): TGCGCCAGCAGTCTGGGGGCCAGGCGCTTCGAGCAGTACTTC. Translated, it gives CASSLGARRFEQYF.

This clonotype was seen repeatedly, ten times or more. The J gene is TRBJ2-1, the V gene TRBV20-1; TRBD2 matches at 13 bases. This CDR3 is 19 amino acids long. V lost 1 base and J lost 2; bases outside the gene matches: 11. Germline V lookup: CDR1 DFQATT, CDR2 SNEGSKA (reference sequence). The CDR3 nucleotides are TGCAGTGCTAGAGTCAGGACTAGCGGGAGTGGACCCACCTACAATGAGCAGTTCTTC. Amino acids: CSARVRTSGSGPTYNEQFF.

Only a few counts were recorded for this clonotype. The chain combines TRBV12-3 or TRBV12-4 with TRBJ1-6; maybe TRBD1 (5 bases). This CDR3 is built from 12 residues. Deletions cut 6 bases from V and 7 bases from J, with 7 bases between. The CDR3 region has the DNA TGTGCCAGCAGGGGGCCAAATTCACCCCTCCACTTT. This encodes CASRGPNSPLHF.

This clonotype was counted at least ten times. The chain is built from TRBV2 and TRBJ2-3, with TRBD2 identical over 11 bases. CDR3 length: 17 amino acids. V shed 0 bases and J 4 bases; nucleotides not matched to a gene: 6. Germline V gene data show CDR1 as SNHLY and CDR2 as FYNNEI. CDR3: CASSEAAYSGGADTQYF. The CDR3 DNA reads TGTGCCAGCAGTGAAGCCGCTTATAGCGGGGGGGCAGATACGCAGTATTTT.

The table lists this clonotype with many counts. V is TRBV7-9 and J is TRBJ2-7; possible D gene TRBD1, 5 bases. Germline V gives CDR1 SEHNR, CDR2 FQNEAQ (reference sequence). Trimming removed 0 bases from V and 6 bases from J, with 12 bases in between. The CDR3 extends over 14 amino acids. CDR3 nucleotide sequence: TGTGCCAGCAGCTTAGCGGGCAGGGCGGCCGAGCAGTACTTC. Translating gives CASSLAGRAAEQYF.

The rearrangement uses TRBV12-3 or TRBV12-4 and TRBJ2-1, with 10 bases lining up with TRBD2. The J segment lost 4 bases and the V segment lost 6 bases, leaving 9 bases of the junction unmatched. The CDR3 runs to 16 residues. The CDR3 protein is CASSPIGTSVYNEQFF. CDR3 DNA: TGTGCCAGCAGCCCCATTGGGACTAGCGTATACAATGAGCAGTTCTTC.

By sample share, this clonotype is medium-sized (0.01 to 0.1%). The J gene is TRBJ2-7, the V gene TRBV7-9, with a weak D call TRBD1 (6 bases). This CDR3 spans 14 amino acids. V shed 1 base and J shed 7 bases, with 14 bases lying between them. From germline, CDR1 is SEHNR and CDR2 FQNEAQ (reference sequence). CDR3 bases: TGTGCCAGCAGCTTAGTGGGACACCCTTTAGAGCAGTACTTC. Its translation: CASSLVGHPLEQYF.

The sample holds many counts of this clonotype. The V gene is TRBV10-2, the J gene TRBJ2-1; 9 positions agree with TRBD1. The J segment lost 3 bases and the V segment lost 9 bases, leaving 6 bases of the junction unmatched. Germline V CDR1 and CDR2: WSHSY, SAAADI. CDR3 length: 14 amino acids. Written as DNA, the CDR3 is TGCGCCAGTACAGGGGGCGACTACTACAATGAGCAGTTCTTC. It specifies CASTGGDYYNEQFF.

In the case of this clonotype: A much larger clone lies one base from this, so it may be a read error. The chain couples TRBV10-3 to TRBJ2-1, with D possibly matching TRBD2 (9 bases). The germline gives CDR1 ENHRY, CDR2 SYGVKD. The CDR3 covers 16 residues. The CDR3 sequence: CAITGTGGGAVNVQFF. Written as DNA, the CDR3 is TGTGCCATCACCGGGACAGGCGGGGGGGCCGTCAATGTGCAGTTCTTC.

This clonotype was detected many times. The chain employs TRBV7-2 and TRBJ2-7; a possible D gene is TRBD1 (5 bases). The CDR3 length is 16 residues. The ends were cut back, 4 bases at V and 1 base at J, with 17 bases in the middle. CDR1 and CDR2 from the germline V gene are SGHTA and FQGNSA. The CDR3 nucleotides read TGTGCCAGCAGCTCGGCTCCTCCAGGGTTGTCCTACGAGCAGTACTTC. Protein sequence: CASSSAPPGLSYEQYF.

The chain links TRBV14 to TRBJ2-5; TRBD1 is a possible D gene (5 bases). The CDR3 contains 16 residues. Looked up from germline, CDR1 is SGHDN and CDR2 is FVKESK. The ends were cut back, 0 bases at V and 5 bases at J, with 16 bases in the middle. CDR3 in amino acids: CASSQDRASGIETQYF. Written as DNA, the CDR3 is TGTGCCAGCAGCCAAGATAGGGCGTCAGGGATCGAGACCCAGTACTTC.

Here the CDR3 DNA reads TGTGCCAGCAGCTTAGGTCCGGGGATGAACACTGAAGCTTTCTTT. Translating it yields CASSLGPGMNTEAFF. The chain recombines TRBV11-2 with TRBJ1-1; D unresolved. Germline V gives CDR1 SGHAT, CDR2 FQNNGV. V lost 1 base and J lost 0, with 9 bases in between. The length of the CDR3 is 15 residues.

This clonotype appeared many times. The chain carries TRBV3-1 and TRBJ2-2; the match to TRBD2 covers 7 bases. V was pared by 4 bases and J by 4 bases, with 6 bases of the junction left unmatched. From germline, CDR1 is LGHDT and CDR2 YNNKEL (reference sequence). CDR3 length: 15 residues. The CDR3 is CASSRQRGVTGELFF. The CDR3 DNA sequence: TGTGCCAGCAGCCGTCAGCGGGGCGTCACCGGGGAGCTGTTTTTT.